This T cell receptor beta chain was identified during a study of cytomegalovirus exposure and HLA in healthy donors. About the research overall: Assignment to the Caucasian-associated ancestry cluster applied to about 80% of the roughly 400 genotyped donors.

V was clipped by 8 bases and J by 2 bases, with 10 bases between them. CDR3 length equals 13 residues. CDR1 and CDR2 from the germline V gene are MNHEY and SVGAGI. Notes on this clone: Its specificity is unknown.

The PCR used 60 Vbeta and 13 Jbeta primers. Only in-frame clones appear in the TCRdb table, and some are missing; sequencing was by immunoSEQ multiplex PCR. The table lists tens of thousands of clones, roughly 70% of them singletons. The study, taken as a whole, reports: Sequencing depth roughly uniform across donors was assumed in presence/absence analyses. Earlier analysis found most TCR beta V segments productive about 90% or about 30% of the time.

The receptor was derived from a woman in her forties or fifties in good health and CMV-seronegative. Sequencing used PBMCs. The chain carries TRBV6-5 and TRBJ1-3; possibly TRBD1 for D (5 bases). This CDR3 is CASVPGAGNTIYF. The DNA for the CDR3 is TGTGCCAGCGTCCCGGGGGCTGGAAACACCATATATTTT.